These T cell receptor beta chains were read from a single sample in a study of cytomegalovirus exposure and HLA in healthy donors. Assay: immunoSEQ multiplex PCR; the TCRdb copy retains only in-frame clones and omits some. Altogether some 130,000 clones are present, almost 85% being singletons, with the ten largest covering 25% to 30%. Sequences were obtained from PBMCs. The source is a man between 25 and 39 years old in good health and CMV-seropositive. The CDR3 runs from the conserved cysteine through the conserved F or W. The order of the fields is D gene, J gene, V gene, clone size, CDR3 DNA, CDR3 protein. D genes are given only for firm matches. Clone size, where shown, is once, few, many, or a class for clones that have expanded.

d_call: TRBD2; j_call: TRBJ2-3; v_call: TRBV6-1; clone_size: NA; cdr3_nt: TGTGCCAGCCAACAGCGGGGGGGCATAGATACGCAGTATTTT; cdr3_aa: CASQQRGGIDTQYF
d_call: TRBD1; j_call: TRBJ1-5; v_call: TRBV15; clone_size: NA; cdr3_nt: TGTGCCACCAGCATGGACAGGGCTCAGCCCCAGCATTTT; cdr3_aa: CATSMDRAQPQHF
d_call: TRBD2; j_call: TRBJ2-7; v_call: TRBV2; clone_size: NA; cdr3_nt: TGTGCCAGCAGTGAGATCTCCTGGACTAGCGGGAGTTTCTACGAGCAGTACTTC; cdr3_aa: CASSEISWTSGSFYEQYF
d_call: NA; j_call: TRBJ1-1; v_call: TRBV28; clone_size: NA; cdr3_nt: TGTGCCAGCAGTACGACAGGCAGGAGAACTGAAGCTTTCTTT; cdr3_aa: CASSTTGRRTEAFF
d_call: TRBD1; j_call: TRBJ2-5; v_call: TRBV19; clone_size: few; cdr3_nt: TGTGCCAGTGGGACAGGTGGGTGGGAGACCCAGTACTTC; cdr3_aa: CASGTGGWETQYF
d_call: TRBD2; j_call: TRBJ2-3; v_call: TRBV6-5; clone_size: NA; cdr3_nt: TGTGCCAGCACCCAAGGGACTAGCGGATGGGTTTTT; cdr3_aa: CASTQGTSGWVF
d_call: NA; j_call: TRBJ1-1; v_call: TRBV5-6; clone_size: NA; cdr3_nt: TGTGCCAGCAGCACCGGGAATAAACCTCTGAACACTGAAGCTTTCTTT; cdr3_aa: CASSTGNKPLNTEAFF
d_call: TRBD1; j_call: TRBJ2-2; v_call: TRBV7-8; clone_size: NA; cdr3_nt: TGTGCCAGCAGCTCCGGGAACAGGGGGCCGGGCACCGGGGAGCTGTTTTTT; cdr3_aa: CASSSGNRGPGTGELFF
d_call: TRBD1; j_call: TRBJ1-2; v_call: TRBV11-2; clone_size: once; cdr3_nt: TGTGCCAGCAGCTTAGTTACGACAGGGGAAGGTAATGGCTACACCTTC; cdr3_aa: CASSLVTTGEGNGYTF
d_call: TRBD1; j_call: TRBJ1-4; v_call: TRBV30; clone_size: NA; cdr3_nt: TGTGCCTGGAGGGGAACAGGGGGTTTGGAAAAACTGTTTTTT; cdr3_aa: CAWRGTGGLEKLFF
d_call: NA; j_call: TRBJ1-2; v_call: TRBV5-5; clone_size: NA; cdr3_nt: TGTGCCAGCAGCCCACCCGGGGCTAACTATGGCTACACCTTC; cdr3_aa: CASSPPGANYGYTF
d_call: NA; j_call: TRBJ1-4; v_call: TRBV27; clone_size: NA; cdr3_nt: TGTGCCAGCAGTTTAAGGGTCGGGACAATTCCAACTAATGAAAAACTGTTTTTT; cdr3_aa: CASSLRVGTIPTNEKLFF
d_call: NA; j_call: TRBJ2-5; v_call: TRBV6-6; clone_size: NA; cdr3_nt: TGTGCCAGCAGTTACACTAGAGAGACCCAGTACTTC; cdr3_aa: CASSYTRETQYF
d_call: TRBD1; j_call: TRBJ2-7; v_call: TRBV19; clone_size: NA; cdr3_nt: TGTGCCAGTAGTATCGAGACAGGGGGTGAGCAGTACTTC; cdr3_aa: CASSIETGGEQYF
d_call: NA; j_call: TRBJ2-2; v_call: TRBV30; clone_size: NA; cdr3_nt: TGTGCCTGGAGTGTATGGGGGCCCGGAGGGGAGCTGTTTTTT; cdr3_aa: CAWSVWGPGGELFF
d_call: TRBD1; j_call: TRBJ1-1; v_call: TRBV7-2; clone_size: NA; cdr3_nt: TGTGCCAGCAGCCGAAGCAGGGGGAGCACTGAAGCTTTCTTT; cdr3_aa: CASSRSRGSTEAFF
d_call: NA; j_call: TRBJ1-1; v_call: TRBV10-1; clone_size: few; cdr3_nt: TGCGCCAGCAGTGGTAAGGAGCAAGCTGAAGCTTTCTTT; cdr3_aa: CASSGKEQAEAFF
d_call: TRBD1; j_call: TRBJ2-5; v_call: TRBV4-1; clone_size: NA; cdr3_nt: TGCGCCAGCAGCCTGGGACAGGGGGTAGGAGAGACCCAGTACTTC; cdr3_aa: CASSLGQGVGETQYF
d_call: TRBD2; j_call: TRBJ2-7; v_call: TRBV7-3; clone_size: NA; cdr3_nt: TGTGCCAGCAGCCTAGGTAGCGGGAGAGACGGCGAGCAGTACTTC; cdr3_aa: CASSLGSGRDGEQYF
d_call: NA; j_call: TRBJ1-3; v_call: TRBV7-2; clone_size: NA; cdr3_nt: TGTGCCAGCAGCCTTCTAACAGGCTTTACAGGAAACACCATATATTTT; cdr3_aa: CASSLLTGFTGNTIYF
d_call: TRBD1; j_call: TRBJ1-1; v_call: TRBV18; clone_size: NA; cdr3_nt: TGTGCCAGCTCACCTGGGACAGGGAACACTGAAGCTTTCTTT; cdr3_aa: CASSPGTGNTEAFF
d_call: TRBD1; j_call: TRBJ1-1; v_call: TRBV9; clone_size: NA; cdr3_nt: TGTGCCAGCAGCGTAGCGGCAGGGGGTCTGAACACTGAAGCTTTCTTT; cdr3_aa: CASSVAAGGLNTEAFF
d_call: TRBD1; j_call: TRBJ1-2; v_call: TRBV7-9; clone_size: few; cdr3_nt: TGTGCCAGCAGCCAGGAGGGGGCTGTAGGTACGCGGTACACCTTC; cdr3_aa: CASSQEGAVGTRYTF
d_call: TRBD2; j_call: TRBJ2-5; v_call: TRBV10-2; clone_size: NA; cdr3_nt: TGCGCCCGCCTTCTAGCGGGAGGGGAAGAGACCCAGTACTTC; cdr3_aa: CARLLAGGEETQYF
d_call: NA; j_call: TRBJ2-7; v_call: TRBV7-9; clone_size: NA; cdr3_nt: TGTGCCAGCGTAAAAGGGGCGGCCATCTACGAGCAGTACTTC; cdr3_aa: CASVKGAAIYEQYF
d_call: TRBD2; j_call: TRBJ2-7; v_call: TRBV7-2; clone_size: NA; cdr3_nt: TGTGCCAGCAGCTGGACTAGCGGGGGGGCAAAGTCCCACGAGCAGTACTTC; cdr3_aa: CASSWTSGGAKSHEQYF
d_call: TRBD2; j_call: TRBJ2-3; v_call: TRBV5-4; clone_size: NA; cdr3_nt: TGTGCCAGCAGCTCGGGACTACTCACAGATACGCAGTATTTT; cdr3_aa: CASSSGLLTDTQYF
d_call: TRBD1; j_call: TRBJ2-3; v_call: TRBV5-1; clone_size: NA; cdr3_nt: TGCGCCAGCAGCCGGGGACAGGGGATGAGCACAGATACGCAGTATTTT; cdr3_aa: CASSRGQGMSTDTQYF
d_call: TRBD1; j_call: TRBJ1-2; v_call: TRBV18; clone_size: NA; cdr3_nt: TGTGCCAGCTCACCGGGACAGGGCTATGGCTACACCTTC; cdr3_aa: CASSPGQGYGYTF
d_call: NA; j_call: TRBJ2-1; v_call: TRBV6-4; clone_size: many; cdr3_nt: TGTGCCAGCCGTTCCCACAATGAGCAGTTCTTC; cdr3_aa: CASRSHNEQFF
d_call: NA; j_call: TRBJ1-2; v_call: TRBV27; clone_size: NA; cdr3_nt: TGTGCCAGCAGTTTACTTGGGTCAGGGAGGTCTGGCTACACCTTC; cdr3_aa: CASSLLGSGRSGYTF
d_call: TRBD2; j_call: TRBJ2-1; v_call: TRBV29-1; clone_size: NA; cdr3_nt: TGCAGCGGCCGGACTAGCGGGATCAAGAAGGAGTTCTTC; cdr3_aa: CSGRTSGIKKEFF
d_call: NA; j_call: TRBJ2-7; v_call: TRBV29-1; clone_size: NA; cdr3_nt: TGCAGCGTTGAACAGGTTCTCTACGAGCAGTACTTC; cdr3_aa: CSVEQVLYEQYF
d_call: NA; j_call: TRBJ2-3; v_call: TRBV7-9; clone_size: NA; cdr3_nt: TGTGCCAGCAGCTTACCGCCCAACACAGGGAGCGCCGATACGCAGTATTTT; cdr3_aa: CASSLPPNTGSADTQYF
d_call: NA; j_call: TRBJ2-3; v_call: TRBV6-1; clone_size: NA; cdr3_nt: TGTGCCAGCAAGAAGACAGCGACTAGCACAGATACGCAGTATTTT; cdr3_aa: CASKKTATSTDTQYF
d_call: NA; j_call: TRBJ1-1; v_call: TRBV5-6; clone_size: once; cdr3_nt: TGTGCCAGCAGCTTGCGGGGGGGGGACACTGAAGCTTTCTTT; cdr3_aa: CASSLRGGDTEAFF
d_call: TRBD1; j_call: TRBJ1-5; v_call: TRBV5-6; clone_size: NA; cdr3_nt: TGTGCCAGCAGCCTGGGACAGGGGGTAGGGCAGCCCCAGCATTTT; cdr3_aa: CASSLGQGVGQPQHF
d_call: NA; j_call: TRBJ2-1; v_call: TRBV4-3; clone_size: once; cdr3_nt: TGCGCCAGCAGCCTCGGGGGGCCCTACAATGAGCAGTTCTTC; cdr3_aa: CASSLGGPYNEQFF
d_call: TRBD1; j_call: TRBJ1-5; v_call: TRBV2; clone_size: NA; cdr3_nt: TGTGCCAGCAGACTAACCGGGACAGGGGCCCTTAGCAATCAGCCCCAGCATTTT; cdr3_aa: CASRLTGTGALSNQPQHF
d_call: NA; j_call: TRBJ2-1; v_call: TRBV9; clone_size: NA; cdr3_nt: TGTGCCAGCAGTGGGCGTATGAGCTCCTACAATGAGCAGTTCTTC; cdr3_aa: CASSGRMSSYNEQFF
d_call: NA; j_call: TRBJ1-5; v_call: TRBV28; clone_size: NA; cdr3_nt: TGTGCCAGCAGTTTGTTCCGGGGGAACAATCAGCCCCAGCATTTT; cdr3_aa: CASSLFRGNNQPQHF
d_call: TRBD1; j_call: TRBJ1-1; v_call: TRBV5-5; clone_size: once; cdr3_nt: TGTGCCAGCAGATCTGGACAGGGCACTGAAGCTTTCTTT; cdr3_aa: CASRSGQGTEAFF
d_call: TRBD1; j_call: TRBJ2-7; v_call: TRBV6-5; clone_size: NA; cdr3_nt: TGTGCCAGCAGTTCCAGGACAGGGGTATTCGACGAGCAGTACTTC; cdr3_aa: CASSSRTGVFDEQYF
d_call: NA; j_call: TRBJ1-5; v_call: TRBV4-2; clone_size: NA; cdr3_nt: TGTGCCAGCAGCCAAGCCATCAGGGGCCGGGCTAATCAGCCCCAGCATTTT; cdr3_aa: CASSQAIRGRANQPQHF
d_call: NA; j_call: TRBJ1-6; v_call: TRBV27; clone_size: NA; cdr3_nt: TGTGCCAGCAGTTTGAAGGTCTCTAGTTCACCCCTCCACTTT; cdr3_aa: CASSLKVSSSPLHF
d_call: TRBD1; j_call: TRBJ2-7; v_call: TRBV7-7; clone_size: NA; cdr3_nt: TGTGCCAGCAGCTTAGGTGGACAGGGTAGCGAGCAGTACTTC; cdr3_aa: CASSLGGQGSEQYF
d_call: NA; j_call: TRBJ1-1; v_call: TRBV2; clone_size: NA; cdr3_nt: TGTGCCAGCAGAGGACAACTACTACCGAACACTGAAGCTTTCTTT; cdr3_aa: CASRGQLLPNTEAFF
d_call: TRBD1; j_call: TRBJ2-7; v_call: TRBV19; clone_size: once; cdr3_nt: TGTGCCAGTAGAATCACAGGGGGCTCCTACGAGCAGTACTTC; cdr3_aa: CASRITGGSYEQYF
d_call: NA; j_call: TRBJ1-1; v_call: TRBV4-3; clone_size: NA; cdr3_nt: TGCGCCAGCAGCCAAGAGAGAAACACTGAAGCTTTCTTT; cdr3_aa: CASSQERNTEAFF
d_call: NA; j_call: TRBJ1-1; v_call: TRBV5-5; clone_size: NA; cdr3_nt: TGTGCCAGCAGTCGCAGGGTAGGGAATGAAGCTTTCTTT; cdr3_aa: CASSRRVGNEAFF
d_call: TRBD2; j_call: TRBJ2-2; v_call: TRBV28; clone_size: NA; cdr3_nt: TGTGCCAGCAGGTGGGGGGGGTTCGGGACCGGGGAGCTGTTTTTT; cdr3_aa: CASRWGGFGTGELFF
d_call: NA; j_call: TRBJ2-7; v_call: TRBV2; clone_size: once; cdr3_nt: TGTGCCACAAGTTATATCCGGGAGCCCCCGCAGTACTTC; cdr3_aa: CATSYIREPPQYF
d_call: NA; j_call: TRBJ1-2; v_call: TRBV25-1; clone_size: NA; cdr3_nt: TGTGCCAGCAGTGAATTCGGACAGTCCAACTATGGCTACACCTTC; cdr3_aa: CASSEFGQSNYGYTF
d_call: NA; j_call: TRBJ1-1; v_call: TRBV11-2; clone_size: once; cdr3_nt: TGTGCCAGCAGCCCGGGGGGCGGTAGGCAGTTGAACACTGAAGCTTTCTTT; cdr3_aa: CASSPGGGRQLNTEAFF
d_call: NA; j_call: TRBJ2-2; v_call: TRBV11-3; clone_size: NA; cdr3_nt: TGTGCCAGCAGCTTAACAGGGACGAACACCGGGGAGCTGTTTTTT; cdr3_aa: CASSLTGTNTGELFF